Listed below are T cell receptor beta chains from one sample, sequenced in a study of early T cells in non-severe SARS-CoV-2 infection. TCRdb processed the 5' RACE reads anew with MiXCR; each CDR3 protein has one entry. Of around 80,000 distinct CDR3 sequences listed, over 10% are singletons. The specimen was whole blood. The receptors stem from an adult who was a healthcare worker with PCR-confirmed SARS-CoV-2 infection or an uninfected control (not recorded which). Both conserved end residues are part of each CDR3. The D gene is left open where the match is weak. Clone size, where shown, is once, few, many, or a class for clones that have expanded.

CDR3aa: CASSFRPNHEKLFF; CDR3nt: TGTGCCAGCAGTTTCCGTCCAAACCATGAAAAACTGTTTTTT; v_gene: TRBV6-6; j_gene: TRBJ1-4; abundance: .; d_gene: .
CDR3aa: CASRISFGGRQYEQYF; CDR3nt: TGTGCCAGCAGAATTTCCTTCGGGGGTAGGCAATACGAGCAGTACTTC; v_gene: TRBV12-3/TRBV12-4; j_gene: TRBJ2-7; abundance: many; d_gene: .
CDR3aa: CSALALAGVLNEQFF; CDR3nt: TGCAGTGCACTTGCCCTAGCGGGAGTTCTCAATGAGCAGTTCTTC; v_gene: TRBV20-1; j_gene: TRBJ2-1; abundance: many; d_gene: TRBD2
CDR3aa: CASSTGQARNQPQHF; CDR3nt: TGTGCCAGTAGTACCGGACAGGCCCGCAATCAGCCCCAGCATTTT; v_gene: TRBV19; j_gene: TRBJ1-5; abundance: few; d_gene: TRBD1
CDR3aa: CSVEIRGEETQYF; CDR3nt: TGCAGCGTTGAGATCCGGGGCGAAGAGACCCAGTACTTC; v_gene: TRBV29-1; j_gene: TRBJ2-5; abundance: many; d_gene: .
CDR3aa: CASSTRTSGSYEQYF; CDR3nt: TGTGCCAGCTCTACCCGGACTAGCGGATCCTACGAGCAGTACTTC; v_gene: TRBV27; j_gene: TRBJ2-7; abundance: few; d_gene: TRBD2
CDR3aa: CASSKQPTSTDTQYF; CDR3nt: TGTGCCAGCAGCAAACAGCCAACTAGCACAGATACGCAGTATTTT; v_gene: TRBV12-3/TRBV12-4; j_gene: TRBJ2-3; abundance: .; d_gene: .
CDR3aa: CASSLDPGRPGELFF; CDR3nt: TGCGCCAGCAGCTTGGACCCAGGGAGGCCCGGGGAGCTGTTTTTT; v_gene: TRBV5-1; j_gene: TRBJ2-2; abundance: .; d_gene: .
CDR3aa: CSVALEGNSPLHF; CDR3nt: TGCAGCGTTGCGCTAGAAGGGAATTCACCCCTCCACTTT; v_gene: TRBV29-1; j_gene: TRBJ1-6; abundance: few; d_gene: .
CDR3aa: CASSLGDSRRNEQFF; CDR3nt: TGCGCCAGCAGCTTGGGGGACAGCCGGCGGAATGAGCAGTTCTTC; v_gene: TRBV5-1; j_gene: TRBJ2-1; abundance: few; d_gene: TRBD1
CDR3aa: CAITRDGTYEQYF; CDR3nt: TGTGCCATCACCCGGGACGGAACCTACGAGCAGTACTTC; v_gene: TRBV10-3; j_gene: TRBJ2-7; abundance: .; d_gene: .
CDR3aa: CSVVEGLNQPQHF; CDR3nt: TGCAGCGTGGTAGAGGGACTGAATCAGCCCCAGCATTTT; v_gene: TRBV29-1; j_gene: TRBJ1-5; abundance: many; d_gene: .
CDR3aa: CASSLSSTRNEQFF; CDR3nt: TGTGCCAGCAGCTTGTCGTCAACGAGAAATGAGCAGTTCTTC; v_gene: TRBV7-9; j_gene: TRBJ2-1; abundance: many; d_gene: .
CDR3aa: CASSPGIQGATGELFF; CDR3nt: TGTGCCAGCTCACCAGGGATCCAGGGGGCTACCGGGGAGCTGTTTTTT; v_gene: TRBV18; j_gene: TRBJ2-2; abundance: many; d_gene: TRBD1
CDR3aa: CASSFGAEGVHEQYF; CDR3nt: TGTGCCAGCAGTTTCGGGGCCGAGGGGGTACACGAGCAGTACTTC; v_gene: TRBV27; j_gene: TRBJ2-7; abundance: .; d_gene: .
CDR3aa: CASSVAGSYEQYF; CDR3nt: TGTGCCAGCAGTGTTGCCGGAAGCTACGAGCAGTACTTC; v_gene: TRBV2; j_gene: TRBJ2-7; abundance: many; d_gene: .
CDR3aa: CASSADREAEAFF; CDR3nt: TGCGCCAGCAGCGCCGACAGGGAGGCTGAAGCTTTCTTT; v_gene: TRBV5-1; j_gene: TRBJ1-1; abundance: many; d_gene: TRBD1
CDR3aa: CASSTRQANYGYTF; CDR3nt: TGTGCCAGCAGTACGCGACAGGCTAACTATGGCTACACCTTC; v_gene: TRBV6-2/TRBV6-3; j_gene: TRBJ1-2; abundance: .; d_gene: .
CDR3aa: CASSLGAGAGANVLTF; CDR3nt: TGCGCCAGCAGCTTGGGCGCAGGGGCTGGGGCCAACGTCCTGACTTTC; v_gene: TRBV5-1; j_gene: TRBJ2-6; abundance: many; d_gene: .
CDR3aa: CASSDSYLLDTQYF; CDR3nt: TGTGCCAGCAGTGATAGTTATTTATTGGATACGCAGTATTTT; v_gene: TRBV2; j_gene: TRBJ2-3; abundance: many; d_gene: .
CDR3aa: CASSSRTGENSPLHF; CDR3nt: TGTGCCAGCAGCTCGCGCACAGGGGAAAATTCACCCCTCCACTTT; v_gene: TRBV7-6; j_gene: TRBJ1-6; abundance: many; d_gene: TRBD1
CDR3aa: CASSILGQGVVQYF; CDR3nt: TGTGCCAGTAGTATTCTTGGACAGGGAGTTGTGCAGTACTTC; v_gene: TRBV19; j_gene: TRBJ2-7; abundance: .; d_gene: TRBD1
CDR3aa: CASSFAGGMNTEAFF; CDR3nt: TGCGCCAGCAGCTTCGCAGGAGGAATGAACACTGAAGCTTTCTTT; v_gene: TRBV5-1; j_gene: TRBJ1-1; abundance: many; d_gene: .
CDR3aa: CASSSSGGPNEQFF; CDR3nt: TGTGCCAGCAGTTCATCGGGAGGGCCTAATGAGCAGTTCTTC; v_gene: TRBV27; j_gene: TRBJ2-1; abundance: many; d_gene: TRBD2
CDR3aa: CASSYLRTGGNTIYF; CDR3nt: TGTGCCAGCAGTTACCTACGGACAGGCGGAAACACCATATATTTT; v_gene: TRBV6-5; j_gene: TRBJ1-3; abundance: .; d_gene: TRBD1
CDR3aa: CASSPGRANQPQHF; CDR3nt: TGTGCCAGCTCACCGGGCAGGGCGAATCAGCCCCAGCATTTT; v_gene: TRBV18; j_gene: TRBJ1-5; abundance: many; d_gene: .